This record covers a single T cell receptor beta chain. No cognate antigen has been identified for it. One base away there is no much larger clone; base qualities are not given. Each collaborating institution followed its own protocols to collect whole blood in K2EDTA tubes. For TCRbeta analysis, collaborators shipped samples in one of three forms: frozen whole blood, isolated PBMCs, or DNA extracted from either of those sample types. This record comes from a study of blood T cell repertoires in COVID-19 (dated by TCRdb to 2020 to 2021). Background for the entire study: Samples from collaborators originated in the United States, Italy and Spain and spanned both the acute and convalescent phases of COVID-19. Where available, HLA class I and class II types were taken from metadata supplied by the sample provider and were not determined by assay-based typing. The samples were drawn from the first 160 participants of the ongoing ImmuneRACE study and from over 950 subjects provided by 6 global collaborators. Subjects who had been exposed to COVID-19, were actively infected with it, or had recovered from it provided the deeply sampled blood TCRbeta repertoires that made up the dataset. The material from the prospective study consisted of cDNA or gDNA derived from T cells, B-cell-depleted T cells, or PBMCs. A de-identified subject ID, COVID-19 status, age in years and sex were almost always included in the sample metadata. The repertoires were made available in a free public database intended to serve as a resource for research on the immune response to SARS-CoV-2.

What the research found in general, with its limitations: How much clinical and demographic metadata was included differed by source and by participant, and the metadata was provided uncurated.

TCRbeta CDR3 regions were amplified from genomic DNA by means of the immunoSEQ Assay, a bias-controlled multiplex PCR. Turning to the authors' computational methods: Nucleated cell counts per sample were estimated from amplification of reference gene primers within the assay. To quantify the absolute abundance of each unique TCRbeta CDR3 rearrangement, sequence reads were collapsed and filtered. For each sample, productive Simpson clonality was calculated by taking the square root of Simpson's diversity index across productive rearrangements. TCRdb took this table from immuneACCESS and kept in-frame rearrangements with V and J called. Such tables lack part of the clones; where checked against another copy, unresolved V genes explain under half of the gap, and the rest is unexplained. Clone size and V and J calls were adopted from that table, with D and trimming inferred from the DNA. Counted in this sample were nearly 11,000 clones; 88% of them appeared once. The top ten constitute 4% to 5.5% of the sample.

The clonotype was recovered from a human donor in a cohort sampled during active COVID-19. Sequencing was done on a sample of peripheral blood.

The nucleotide sequence is TGTGCCAGCAGACCCAGGGGTCGAACTTGGGAGACCCAGTACTTC. Translated, this gives CASRPRGRTWETQYF. The chain joins TRBV7-9 to TRBJ2-5; the D gene is perhaps TRBD1, on 6 matching bases. Reading the germline V gene (reference sequence) gives CDR1 SEHNR and CDR2 FQNEAQ. CDR3 length: 15 amino acids, cysteine to phenylalanine. The sequence is cut down to CDR3 DNA, 45 bases in frame from base 1. V drops 6 bases and J drops 5 bases, leaving 19 bases in between.